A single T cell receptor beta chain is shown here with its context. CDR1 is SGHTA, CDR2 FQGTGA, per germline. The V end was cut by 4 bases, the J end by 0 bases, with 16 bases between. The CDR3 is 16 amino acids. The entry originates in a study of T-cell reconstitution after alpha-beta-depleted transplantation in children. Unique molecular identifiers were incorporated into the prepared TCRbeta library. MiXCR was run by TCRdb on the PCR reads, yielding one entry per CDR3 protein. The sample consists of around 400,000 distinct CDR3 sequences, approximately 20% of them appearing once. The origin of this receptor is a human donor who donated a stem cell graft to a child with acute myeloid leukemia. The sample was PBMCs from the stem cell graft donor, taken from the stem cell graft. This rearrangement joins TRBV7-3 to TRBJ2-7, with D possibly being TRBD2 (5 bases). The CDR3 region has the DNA TGTGCCAGCAGCTCCGAGGGTAGCACCAGCTCCTACGAGCAGTACTTC. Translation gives CASSSEGSTSSYEQYF.